This TCR beta chain derives from a study of blood T cell repertoires in COVID-19. Trimming at V came to 8 bases and at J to 0 bases, leaving 10 bases not matched to a gene. The CDR3 has 16 residues. Germline V gene lookup returns CDR1 MNHEY and CDR2 SMNVEV (reference sequence). The method was immunoSEQ multiplex PCR; TCRdb's version includes in-frame clones alone and lacks a portion of them. The sample includes roughly 100,000 clones, roughly 83% of them seen just once. This chain connects TRBV27 to TRBJ1-3, with 7 bases fitting TRBD1. The TCR sequence derives from a woman of 80 years or more with active or convalescent COVID-19. Sequencing was done on a sample of peripheral blood. CDR3 coding DNA: TGTGCCAGCCGGGGGCCGGGACAGCACTCTGGAAACACCATATATTTT. Protein sequence: CASRGPGQHSGNTIYF.